This TCR beta chain is drawn from a study of shared clonotypes between healthy human individuals. Each replicate PCR on the sorted subsets used 150 to 200 ng DNA (approximately 27,000 T cell genomes). Sequenced by immunoSEQ multiplex PCR; TCRdb stores in-frame clones only, minus some. The sample consists of roughly 2.1 million clones, 85% to 95% of them appearing once. In regard to this clone: Its cognate antigen is unknown.

The ends lost 5 bases at V and 1 base at J; junction bases unmatched: 10. CDR3 length: 17 residues. Germline V gives CDR1 MNHEY, CDR2 SMNVEV (reference sequence). The study, taken as a whole, reports: Estimated richness values were generally larger in naive subsets than in memory subsets. Among donors, clonotype sharing was expected to be affected by sequencing depth. Apart from blood, nothing was sampled; tissue repertoires likely differ.

Naive CD8 cells comprised CD45RO-negative, CCR7-positively selected cells, excluding terminally differentiated effector memory CD45RA+ cells. The sequenced sample was naive CD8+ T cells from PBMCs. The sequence came from a man aged 18 to 30 in good health. Some clones in this sample may be carry-over from other donors' samples. The chain carries TRBV27 and TRBJ2-5; 10 bases are shared with TRBD2. CDR3 DNA sequence: TGTGCCAGCAGTGACGGACTAGCGGCTCATCTCCAAGAGACCCAGTACTTC. Translated, it gives CASSDGLAAHLQETQYF.